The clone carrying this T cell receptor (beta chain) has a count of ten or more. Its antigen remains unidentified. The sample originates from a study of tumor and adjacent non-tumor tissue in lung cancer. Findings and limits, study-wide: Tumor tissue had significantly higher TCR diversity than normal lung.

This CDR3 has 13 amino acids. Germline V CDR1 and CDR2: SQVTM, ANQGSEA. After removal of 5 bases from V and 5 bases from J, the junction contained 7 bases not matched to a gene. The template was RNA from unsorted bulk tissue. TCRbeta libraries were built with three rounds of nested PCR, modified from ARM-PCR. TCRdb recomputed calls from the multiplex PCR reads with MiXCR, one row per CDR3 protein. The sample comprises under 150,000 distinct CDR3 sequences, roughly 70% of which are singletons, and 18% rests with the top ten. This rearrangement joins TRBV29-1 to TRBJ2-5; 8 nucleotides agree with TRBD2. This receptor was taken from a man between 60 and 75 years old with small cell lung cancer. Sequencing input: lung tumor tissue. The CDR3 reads CSVRAGVRETQYF. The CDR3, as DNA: TGCAGCGTTAGAGCGGGAGTGAGGGAGACCCAGTACTTC.